This T cell receptor beta chain was captured in a study of OX40 agonist ivuxolimab in advanced cancers. Trimming left V 7 bases short and J 4 bases short, with 14 bases between. This CDR3 is built from 14 residues. Germline assignment: CDR1 SGHRS and CDR2 YFSETQ. The study's findings and limits: CD4+ T cells averaged fewer expanded clones than CD8+ T cells.

A remark on this clone: Its target is unknown.

TCRdb keeps only in-frame clones here, not all; method: immunoSEQ multiplex PCR. The repertoire consists of some 44,000 clones, with 80% to 90% occurring once and the leading ten covering about 4.3%. The chain joins TRBV5-1 to TRBJ2-2, with D maybe TRBD2 (6 bases). The clonotype was recovered from an adult with an advanced solid tumor such as melanoma, head and neck, liver or kidney cancer. The material was CD4+ or CD8+ T cells sorted from blood, obtained in a trial of the OX40 agonist ivuxolimab. The CDR3 spells CASCGTDATGELFF. CDR3 in DNA: TGCGCCAGCTGCGGGACTGACGCCACCGGGGAGCTGTTTTTT.